Presented here are 13 T cell receptor beta chains from one specimen sequenced in a study of radiation and T cells in renal cell carcinoma (dated by TCRdb to 2020 to 2021). The time point label corresponds to: tumor resected at nephrectomy. The sample's treatment or condition, from its label and the paper: treatment-naive control, cytoreductive nephrectomy. Libraries were made using the immunoSEQ multiplex PCR assay. TCRdb re-hosts the immuneACCESS table, in-frame sequences only. Its copies lack some clones; in the studies checked, an unresolved V gene accounts for under half of them, and the cause for the rest is not known. In this sample the table shows fewer than 10,000 clones, roughly 63% of which occur a single time. About 15% of the sample is held by the ten biggest clonotypes. The input for sequencing was tumor tissue, taken from a patient whose treatment was nephrectomy without radiotherapy. Receptor source: a man between 60 and 75 years old with renal cell carcinoma.

The chain has TRBV6-5 and TRBJ2-3, with 12 bases matching TRBD1. V was clipped by 2 bases and J by 14 bases; unmatched bases: 2. The CDR3 is made up of 12 amino acids. CDR1 MNHEY and CDR2 SVGAGI come from the germline V gene. CDR3 amino acids: CASSYGTGGRYF. In DNA form, the CDR3 reads TGTGCCAGCAGTTACGGGACAGGGGGCCGGTATTTT.

The rearrangement joins TRBV18 to TRBJ2-1; 11 nucleotides match TRBD1. Germline lookup yields CDR1 KGHSH and CDR2 LQKENI. V trimming: 0 bases; J trimming: 14 bases; junction bases outside the gene matches: 9. The CDR3 loop spans 15 amino acids. The chain's CDR3 is CASSPPGQGGIVEFF. The CDR3 DNA reads as TGTGCCAGCTCACCACCGGGACAGGGGGGGATCGTGGAGTTCTTC.

V usage is TRBV14 and J usage is TRBJ2-7; unclear D gene. Germline CDR1 SGHDN, CDR2 FVKESK. The length of the CDR3 is 11 residues. V was cut by 3 bases and J by 4 bases, with 4 bases left in between. The CDR3 DNA reads TGTGCCAGCAGCCAGGGGTACGAGCAGTACTTC. As protein: CASSQGYEQYF.

The chain combines TRBV5-1 with TRBJ2-1; TRBD2 matches 7 bases. This CDR3 has 17 amino acids. The junction had 17 bases not matched to a gene; V was cut back by 4 bases and J by 7 bases. Germline V gene lookup returns CDR1 SGHRS and CDR2 YFSETQ. For the CDR3, the DNA is TGCGCCAGCAGCGCTACCGTAAGCGCGGGAGCTAGAAATGAGCAGTTCTTC. This sequence encodes CASSATVSAGARNEQFF.

The V call is TRBV27, the J call TRBJ1-5, with a tentative D call TRBD1 (6 bases). There are 13 residues in the CDR3. Trimming cost V 6 bases and J 7 bases, with 13 bases left between them. Germline assignment: CDR1 MNHEY and CDR2 SMNVEV (reference sequence). CDR3 residues: CASSGTQNQPQHF. CDR3 sequence (DNA): TGTGCCAGCAGCGGGACACAAAACCAGCCCCAGCATTTT.

V usage is TRBV6-1 and J usage is TRBJ1-1; D remains unclear. The CDR3 has 12 residues. Trimming pared 5 bases from V and 1 base from J, leaving 5 bases between. From germline, CDR1 is MNHNS and CDR2 SASEGT. CDR3 in DNA: TGTGCCAGCAGTCCCAAGAACACTGAAGCTTTCTTT. This encodes CASSPKNTEAFF.

The V call is TRBV29-1, the J call TRBJ1-1; D is undetermined. V was pared by 4 bases and J by 5 bases, with 11 bases between. The CDR3 is 12 amino acids. Germline V CDR1 and CDR2: SQVTM, ANQGSEA. Written as DNA, the CDR3 is TGCAGCGTTGCTTTCGGTGTAACTGAAGCTTTCTTT. Translated, it gives CSVAFGVTEAFF.

The J gene is TRBJ2-3, the V gene TRBV18, with TRBD2 matching over 7 bases. Germline values: CDR1 KGHSH, CDR2 LQKENI. The CDR3 runs 13 residues. V lost 4 bases and J lost 5; bases outside the gene matches: 3. The CDR3 DNA is TGTGCCAGCTCACGGGACTACGAAGATACGCAGTATTTT. The encoded protein is CASSRDYEDTQYF.

This clone was observed once. The J gene is TRBJ1-5, the V gene TRBV19; no clear D gene. V was clipped by 7 bases and J by 0 bases, with 16 bases between them. This CDR3 has 16 residues. CDR1 is LNHDA and CDR2 is SQIVND in the germline V gene (reference sequence). CDR3 residues: CASTPSSGSSNQPQHF. DNA of the CDR3: TGTGCCAGTACTCCTTCGAGTGGGTCTAGCAATCAGCCCCAGCATTTT.

This clone was detected only once. The chain joins TRBV18 to TRBJ1-3; D possibly corresponds to TRBD1 (6 bases). CDR1 is KGHSH, CDR2 LQKENI, per germline. The CDR3 has 14 residues. V was trimmed by 3 bases and J by 1 base, leaving 7 bases between them. The CDR3, as DNA: TGTGCCAGCTCACCTACAGGGTCTGGAAACACCATATATTTT. Protein: CASSPTGSGNTIYF. Drawing the rest from reference TRBV18 and TRBJ1-3, the complete variable domain is NAGVMQNPRHLVRRRGQEARLRCSPMKGHSHVYWYRQLPEEGLKFMVYLQKENIIDESGMPKERFSAEFPKEGPSILRIQQVVRGDSAAYFCASSPTGSGNTIYFGEGSWLTVV.

V and J are TRBV28 and TRBJ1-3; TRBD1 is a possible D gene (6 bases). Trimming took 6 bases from V and 4 from J, leaving 16 bases between them. Per the germline V gene, CDR1 is MDHEN and CDR2 is SYDVKM. CDR3 length: 15 amino acids. The CDR3 region has the DNA TGTGCCAGCAGACTCGAAGGGGGGGCCGGAAACACCATATATTTT. Translated, it gives CASRLEGGAGNTIYF.

The chain couples TRBV10-2 to TRBJ2-7; the D is unclear. Germline CDR1 and CDR2: WSHSY and SAAADI. Between the trimmed V and J ends, which lost 2 bases and 1 base, there was a span of 18 bases. This CDR3 contains 17 residues. The CDR3 nucleotides are TGCGCCAGCAGTGAGGACCCGGCAGCGCTAATGTCCTACGAGCAGTACTTC. It specifies CASSEDPAALMSYEQYF.

The J gene is TRBJ1-1, the V gene TRBV4-2; perhaps TRBD1 as D (5 bases). Trimming cost V 5 bases and J 2 bases, with 18 bases left between them. Germline-derived CDR1 and CDR2 are LGHNA and YNFKEQ. This CDR3 region has 16 residues. The CDR3, as DNA: TGTGCCAGCAGCTTGGCCGGCAGGGCCTTAAACACTGAAGCTTTCTTT. This gives the protein CASSLAGRALNTEAFF.